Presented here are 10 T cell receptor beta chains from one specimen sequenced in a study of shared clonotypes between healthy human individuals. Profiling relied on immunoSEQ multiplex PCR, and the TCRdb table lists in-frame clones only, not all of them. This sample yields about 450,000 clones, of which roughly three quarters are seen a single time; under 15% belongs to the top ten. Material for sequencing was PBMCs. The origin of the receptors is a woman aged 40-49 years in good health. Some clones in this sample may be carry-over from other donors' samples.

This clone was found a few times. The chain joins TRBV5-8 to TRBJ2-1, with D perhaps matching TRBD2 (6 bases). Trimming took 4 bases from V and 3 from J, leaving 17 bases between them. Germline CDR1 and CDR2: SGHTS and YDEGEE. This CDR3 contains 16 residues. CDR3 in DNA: TGTGCCAGCAGCGGTTGGGGCGGGACTGTCTACAATGAGCAGTTCTTC. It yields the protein CASSGWGGTVYNEQFF.

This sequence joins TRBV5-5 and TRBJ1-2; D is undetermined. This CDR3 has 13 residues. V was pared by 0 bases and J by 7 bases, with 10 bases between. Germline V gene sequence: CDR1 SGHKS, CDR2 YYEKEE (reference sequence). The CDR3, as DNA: TGTGCCAGCAGCTTGGAGAGGGTGGGTGGCTACACCTTC. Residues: CASSLERVGGYTF.

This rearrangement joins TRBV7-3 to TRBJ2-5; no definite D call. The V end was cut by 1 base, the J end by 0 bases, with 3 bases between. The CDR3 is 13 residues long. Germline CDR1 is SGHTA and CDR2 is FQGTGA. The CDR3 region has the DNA TGTGCCAGCAGCTTAATCTACCAAGAGACCCAGTACTTC. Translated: CASSLIYQETQYF.

CDR3 protein: CASSVVSGTDTQYF. CDR3 coding DNA: TGTGCCAGCAGCGTAGTGTCAGGCACAGATACGCAGTATTTT. V gene TRBV9 combines with J gene TRBJ2-3; D unresolved. From germline, CDR1 is SGDLS and CDR2 YYNGEE. CDR3 length equals 14 residues. The V and J ends lost 0 bases and 1 base respectively, with 6 bases between them. Full variable domain (rest looked up from reference TRBV9 and TRBJ2-3): DSGVTQTPKHLITATGQRVTLRCSPRSGDLSVYWYQQSLDQGLQFLIQYYNGEERAKGNILERFSAQQFPDLHSELNLSSLELGDSALYFCASSVVSGTDTQYFGPGTRLTVL.

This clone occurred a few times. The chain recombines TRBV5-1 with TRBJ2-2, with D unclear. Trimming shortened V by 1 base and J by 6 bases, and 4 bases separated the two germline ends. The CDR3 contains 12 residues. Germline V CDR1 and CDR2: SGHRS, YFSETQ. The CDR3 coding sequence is TGCGCCAGCAGCTTGTCTCCCGGGGAGCTGTTTTTT. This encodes CASSLSPGELFF.

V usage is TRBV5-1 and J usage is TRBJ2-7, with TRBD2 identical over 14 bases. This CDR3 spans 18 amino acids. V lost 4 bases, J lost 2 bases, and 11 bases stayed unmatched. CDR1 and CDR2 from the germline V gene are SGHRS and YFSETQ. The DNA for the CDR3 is TGCGCCAGCAGCGGACCGGGACTAGCGGGAGTAGACCCCTACGAGCAGTACTTC. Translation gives CASSGPGLAGVDPYEQYF. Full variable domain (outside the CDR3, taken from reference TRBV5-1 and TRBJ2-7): KAGVTQTPRYLIKTRGQQVTLSCSPISGHRSVSWYQQTPGQGLQFLFEYFSETQRNKGNFPGRFSGRQFSNSRSEMNVSTLELGDSALYLCASSGPGLAGVDPYEQYFGPGTRLTVT.

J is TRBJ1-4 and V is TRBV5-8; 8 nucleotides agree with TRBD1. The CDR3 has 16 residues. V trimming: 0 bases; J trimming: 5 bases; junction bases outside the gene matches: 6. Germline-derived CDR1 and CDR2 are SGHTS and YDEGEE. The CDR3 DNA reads TGTGCCAGCAGCTTGGGTCTGGGACAGGAAAATGAAAAACTGTTTTTT. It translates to CASSLGLGQENEKLFF.

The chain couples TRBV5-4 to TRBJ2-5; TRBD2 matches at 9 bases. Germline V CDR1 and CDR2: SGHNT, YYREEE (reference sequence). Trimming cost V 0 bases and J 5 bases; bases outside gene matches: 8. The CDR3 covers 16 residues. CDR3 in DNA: TGTGCCAGCAGCTTGGGGGGGGCTAGCGGGAAGGAGACCCAGTACTTC. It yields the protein CASSLGGASGKETQYF.

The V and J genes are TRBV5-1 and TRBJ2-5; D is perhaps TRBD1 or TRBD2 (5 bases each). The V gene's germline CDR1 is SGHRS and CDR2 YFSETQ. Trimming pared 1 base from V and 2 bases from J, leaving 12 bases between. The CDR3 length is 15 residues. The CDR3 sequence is CASSLQPGPQETQYF. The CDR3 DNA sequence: TGCGCCAGCAGCTTGCAACCGGGACCTCAAGAGACCCAGTACTTC.

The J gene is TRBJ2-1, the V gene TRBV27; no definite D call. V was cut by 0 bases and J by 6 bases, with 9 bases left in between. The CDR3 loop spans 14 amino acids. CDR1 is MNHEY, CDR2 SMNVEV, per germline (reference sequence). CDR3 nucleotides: TGTGCCAGCAGTTTATCCAGGATTCGCAATGAGCAGTTCTTC. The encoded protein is CASSLSRIRNEQFF.